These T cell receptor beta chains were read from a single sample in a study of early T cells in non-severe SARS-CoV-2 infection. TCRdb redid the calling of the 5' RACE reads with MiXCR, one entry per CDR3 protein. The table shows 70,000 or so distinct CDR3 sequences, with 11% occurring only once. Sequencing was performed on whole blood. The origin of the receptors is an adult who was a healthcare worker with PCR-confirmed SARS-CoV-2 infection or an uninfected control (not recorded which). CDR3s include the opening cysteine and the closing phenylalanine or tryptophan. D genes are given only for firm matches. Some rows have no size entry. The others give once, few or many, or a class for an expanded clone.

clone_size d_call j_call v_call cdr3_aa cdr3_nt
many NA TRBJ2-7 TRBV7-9 CASVSGQEAYEQYF TGTGCCAGCGTCAGCGGGCAAGAAGCCTACGAGCAGTACTTC
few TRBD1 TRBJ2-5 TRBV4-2 CASSQMGRGQETQYF TGTGCCAGCAGCCAGATGGGCAGGGGGCAAGAGACCCAGTACTTC
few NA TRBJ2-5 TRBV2 CASKPGDLETQYF TGTGCCAGCAAACCCGGAGATCTTGAGACCCAGTACTTC
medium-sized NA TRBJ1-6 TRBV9 CASSPGTWSNSPLHF TGTGCCAGCAGCCCCGGGACATGGTCCAATTCACCCCTCCACTTT
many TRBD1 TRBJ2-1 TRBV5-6 CASSLSTGKGQFF TGTGCCAGCAGCTTATCGACAGGGAAGGGGCAGTTCTTC
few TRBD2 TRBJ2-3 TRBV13 CASSQTSEEADTQYF TGTGCCAGCAGCCAAACTAGCGAGGAAGCAGATACGCAGTATTTT
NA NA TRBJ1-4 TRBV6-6 CASRQIEKLFF TGTGCCAGCAGGCAGATTGAAAAACTGTTTTTT
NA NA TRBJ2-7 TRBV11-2 CASSLEWGRGYEQYF TGTGCCAGCAGCTTAGAGTGGGGACGAGGATACGAGCAGTACTTC
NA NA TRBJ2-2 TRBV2 CASSGAGITGELFF TGTGCCAGCAGTGGGGCGGGAATCACCGGGGAGCTGTTTTTT
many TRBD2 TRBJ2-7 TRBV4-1 CASSQDLAGAEQYF TGCGCCAGCAGCCAAGACCTAGCGGGAGCCGAGCAGTACTTC
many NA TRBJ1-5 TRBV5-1 CASSLGGGMNQPQHF TGCGCCAGCAGCTTGGGCGGGGGTATGAATCAGCCCCAGCATTTT
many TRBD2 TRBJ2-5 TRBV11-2 CASSEASGSFKETQYF TGTGCCAGCAGCGAGGCTAGCGGGAGTTTCAAAGAGACCCAGTACTTC
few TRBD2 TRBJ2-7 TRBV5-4 CASSLGGTRSYEQYF TGTGCCAGCAGCTTGGGAGGGACTAGAAGCTACGAGCAGTACTTC
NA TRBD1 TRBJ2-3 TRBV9 CASSGDRASSTDTQYF TGTGCCAGCAGCGGTGACAGGGCATCTAGCACAGATACGCAGTATTTT
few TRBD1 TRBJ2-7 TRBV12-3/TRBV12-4 CASSLTGPHEQYF TGTGCCAGCAGCCTGACAGGGCCCCACGAGCAGTACTTC
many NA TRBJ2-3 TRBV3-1 CASSRPPGGGGRYTQYF TGTGCCAGCAGCCGACCACCCGGAGGTGGGGGGCGATATACGCAGTATTTT
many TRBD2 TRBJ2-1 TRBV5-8 CASSPGTSGRAVQFF TGTGCCAGCAGCCCAGGGACTAGCGGGAGGGCCGTGCAGTTCTTC
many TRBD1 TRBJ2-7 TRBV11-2 CASSLGTGQGYSHPLYEQYF TGTGCCAGCAGCTTAGGCACGGGACAGGGCTATTCCCACCCTCTCTACGAGCAGTACTTC
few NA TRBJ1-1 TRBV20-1 CSARVMGVEAFF TGCAGTGCTAGAGTGATGGGTGTGGAAGCTTTCTTT
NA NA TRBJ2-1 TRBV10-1 CASSEGWSVGEQFF TGCGCCAGCAGTGAGGGGTGGTCTGTCGGTGAGCAGTTCTTC
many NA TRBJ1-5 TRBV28 CASTSGTQNQPQHF TGTGCCAGTACCTCCGGGACACAGAATCAGCCCCAGCATTTT
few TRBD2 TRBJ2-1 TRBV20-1 CSASSGGGYNEQFF TGCAGTGCTAGCAGCGGGGGGGGCTACAATGAGCAGTTCTTC
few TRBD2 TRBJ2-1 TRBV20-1 CSAAISGRADDEQFF TGCAGTGCCGCTATCAGCGGGAGGGCCGACGATGAGCAGTTCTTC
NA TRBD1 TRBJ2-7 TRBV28 CASTKPGSGQNPYEQYF TGTGCCAGCACCAAGCCGGGCTCGGGACAGAACCCTTACGAGCAGTACTTC
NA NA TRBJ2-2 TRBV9 CASSVVPGNTGELFF TGTGCCAGCAGCGTAGTCCCGGGGAACACCGGGGAGCTGTTTTTT
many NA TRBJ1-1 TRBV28 CASSSPGVAEAFF TGTGCCAGCAGTTCCCCGGGGGTAGCTGAAGCTTTCTTT
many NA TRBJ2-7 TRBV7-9 CASSLGGLSYEQYF TGTGCCAGCAGCCTAGGGGGACTCAGCTACGAGCAGTACTTC
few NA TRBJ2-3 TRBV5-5 CASSWGPSTGTDTQYF TGTGCCAGCAGCTGGGGGCCTAGCACCGGCACAGATACGCAGTATTTT
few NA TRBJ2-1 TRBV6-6 CASRPGSVAGEQFF TGTGCCAGCAGGCCCGGTAGTGTTGCTGGTGAGCAGTTCTTC
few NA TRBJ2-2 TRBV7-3 CASSLFTRGYQEGELFF TGTGCCAGCAGCTTATTTACGCGAGGGTACCAGGAAGGGGAGCTGTTTTTT
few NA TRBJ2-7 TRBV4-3 CASSPFGSSYEQYF TGCGCCAGCAGCCCCTTCGGCAGCTCCTACGAGCAGTACTTC
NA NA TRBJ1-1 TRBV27 CASSLSVFLEAFF TGTGCCAGCAGTTTATCAGTTTTCCTTGAAGCTTTCTTT
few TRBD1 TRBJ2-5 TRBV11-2 CASSVGTAQETQYF TGTGCCAGCAGCGTCGGGACAGCCCAAGAGACCCAGTACTTC
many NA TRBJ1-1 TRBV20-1 CSARDRGSPNTEAFF TGCAGTGCTAGAGATCGGGGCAGCCCGAACACTGAAGCTTTCTTT
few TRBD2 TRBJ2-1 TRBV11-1 CASSSSGASYNEQFF TGTGCCAGCAGCTCCAGCGGGGCCTCCTACAATGAGCAGTTCTTC
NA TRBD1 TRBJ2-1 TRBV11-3 CASSLTGTGNNEQFF TGTGCCAGCAGCCTCACCGGGACAGGGAACAATGAGCAGTTCTTC
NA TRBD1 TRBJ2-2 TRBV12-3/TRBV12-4 CATGTGGNTGELFF TGTGCCACCGGGACAGGGGGGAACACCGGGGAGCTGTTTTTT
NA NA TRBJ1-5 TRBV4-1 CASSPTVKSEPQHF TGCGCCAGCAGCCCAACTGTAAAATCGGAGCCCCAGCATTTT
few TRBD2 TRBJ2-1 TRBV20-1 CSARDQGRGRALNEQFF TGCAGTGCTAGAGATCAGGGCCGTGGGAGGGCACTCAATGAGCAGTTCTTC
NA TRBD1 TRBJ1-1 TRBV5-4 CASSLAMGQGNTEAFF TGTGCCAGCAGCTTAGCCATGGGACAGGGGAACACTGAAGCTTTCTTT
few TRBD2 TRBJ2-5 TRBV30 CAWTPGGETQYF TGTGCCTGGACTCCGGGAGGGGAGACCCAGTACTTC
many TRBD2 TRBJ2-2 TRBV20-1 CSAKLADHTGELFF TGCAGTGCTAAGCTAGCGGACCACACCGGGGAGCTGTTTTTT
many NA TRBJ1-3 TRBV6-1 CASNEVNGNTIYF TGTGCCAGCAATGAAGTGAACGGAAACACCATATATTTT
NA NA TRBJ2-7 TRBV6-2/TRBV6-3 CASSYSNQGMSSEQYF TGTGCCAGCAGTTACTCGAATCAGGGTATGAGCTCCGAGCAGTACTTC
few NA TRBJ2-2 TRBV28 CATARTPGNTGELFF TGTGCCACCGCCCGGACTCCGGGGAACACCGGGGAGCTGTTTTTT
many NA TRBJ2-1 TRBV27 CASSLGGVLFF TGTGCCAGCAGTTTGGGTGGAGTTTTGTTCTTC
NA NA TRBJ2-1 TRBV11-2 CASSLEASNEQFF TGTGCCAGCAGCTTAGAGGCTAGCAATGAGCAGTTCTTC
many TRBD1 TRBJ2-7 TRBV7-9 CASSKDRGRSYEQYF TGTGCCAGCAGCAAAGACAGGGGAAGATCCTACGAGCAGTACTTC
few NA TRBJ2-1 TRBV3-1 CASSRDSYNEQFF TGTGCCAGCAGCCGGGACTCCTACAATGAGCAGTTCTTC
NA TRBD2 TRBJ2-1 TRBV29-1 CSVCFSGMNNEQFF TGCAGCGTTTGTTTTAGCGGGATGAACAATGAGCAGTTCTTC